Listed here are 25 T cell receptor beta chains from one sample, sequenced in a study of OX40 agonist ivuxolimab in advanced cancers. Repertoires were generated with immunoSEQ multiplex PCR, while TCRdb's copy carries only in-frame clones and drops some. The table shows tens of thousands of clones, with 75% to 90% occurring only once. Source: CD4+ or CD8+ T cells sorted from blood, taken in a trial of the OX40 agonist ivuxolimab. Receptors were obtained from an adult with an advanced solid tumor such as melanoma, head and neck, liver or kidney cancer.

This chain joins TRBV12-5 and TRBJ2-2; D gene uncertain. The CDR3 is 12 residues long. The germline V gene encodes CDR1 LGHNT and CDR2 FRNRAP. Trimming stripped 5 bases from V and 9 bases from J, with 10 bases between. The CDR3 is CASGRHDRELFF. The CDR3 nucleotides read TGTGCTAGTGGTCGCCATGATAGGGAGCTGTTTTTT.

For the CDR3, the DNA is TGTGCCAGTATCCGAACCGGGACAGTAGGTCAGCCCCAGCATTTT. Protein: CASIRTGTVGQPQHF. V and J are TRBV19 and TRBJ1-5; 7 nucleotides line up with TRBD1. V lost 7 bases and J lost 6; bases outside the gene matches: 12. Germline V gene lookup returns CDR1 LNHDA and CDR2 SQIVND (reference sequence). The CDR3 contains 15 residues.

The chain carries TRBV25-1 and TRBJ2-2, with a tentative D call TRBD1 (5 bases). CDR1 and CDR2 from the germline V gene are MGHDK and SYGVNS. The CDR3 spans 16 residues. V lost 1 base to trimming and J lost 2 bases, with 11 bases between them. The chain's CDR3 is CASSESGRANTGELFF. The CDR3 DNA reads as TGTGCCAGCAGTGAATCGGGCAGGGCTAACACCGGGGAGCTGTTTTTT.

This clone appeared once. A read error may produce the germline difference seen at one junction end. The V gene is TRBV11-3, the J gene TRBJ2-3; D may correspond to TRBD1 or TRBD2 (7 bases each). This CDR3 spans 14 amino acids. Per germline, CDR1 SGHNT and CDR2 YENEEA. In nucleotides, the CDR3 is TGTGCCAGCGGCTTCAGGGGGGGAACAGATACGCAGTATTTT. It specifies CASGFRGGTDTQYF.

The chain's CDR3 is CASSSPTNTEAFF. Written as DNA, the CDR3 is TGTGCCAGCAGCTCTCCGACGAACACTGAAGCTTTCTTT. This chain joins TRBV28 and TRBJ1-1; D remains ambiguous. Trimming took 6 bases from V and 1 from J, leaving 9 bases between them. CDR3 length: 13 residues. CDR1 is MDHEN and CDR2 is SYDVKM in the germline V gene.

This clone appeared a single time. The J gene is TRBJ2-1, the V gene TRBV27, with 9 nucleotides matching TRBD1. Germline V CDR1 and CDR2: MNHEY, SMNVEV (reference sequence). The CDR3 is made up of 17 amino acids. Trimming cost V 5 bases and J 7 bases; bases outside gene matches: 15. CDR3 bases: TGTGCCAGCAGTAAAGGGCATAGGGACAGGGTTTCGAATGAGCAGTTCTTC. Translation gives CASSKGHRDRVSNEQFF.

The chain is built from TRBV7-8 and TRBJ2-2, with TRBD2 matching over 10 bases. After removal of 5 bases from V and 5 bases from J, the junction contained 5 bases not matched to a gene. Germline CDR1 reads SGHVS; CDR2 reads FQNEAQ. The CDR3 is 15 residues long. This CDR3 reads CASSRTSGVTGELFF. In nucleotides, the CDR3 is TGTGCCAGCAGCCGGACTAGCGGTGTGACCGGGGAGCTGTTTTTT.

V is TRBV14 and J is TRBJ1-1, with 9 nucleotides matching TRBD1. CDR1 is SGHDN, CDR2 FVKESK, per germline. The CDR3 is 15 amino acids. J lost 3 bases, V lost 1 base, and 3 bases had no gene match. CDR3 protein: CASSQVGTGYTEAFF. Here the CDR3 DNA reads TGTGCCAGCAGCCAAGTCGGGACAGGGTACACTGAAGCTTTCTTT.

This chain links TRBV7-9 with TRBJ1-2, with D tentatively TRBD1 (5 bases). The V gene's germline CDR1 is SEHNR and CDR2 FQNEAQ (reference sequence). This CDR3 has 13 amino acids. The germline V and J ends were trimmed by 3 bases and 5 bases, with 10 bases remaining between them. The CDR3 DNA reads as TGTGCCAGCAGCTTTATGCAGGGTTATGGCTACACCTTC. It yields the protein CASSFMQGYGYTF.

The chain links TRBV5-1 to TRBJ2-3, with 8 bases fitting TRBD2. V lost 2 bases, J lost 1 base, and 12 bases stayed unmatched. CDR1 is SGHRS, CDR2 YFSETQ, per germline. CDR3 length: 18 amino acids. CDR3 sequence: CASSFAGGGGTRTDTQYF. CDR3 sequence (DNA): TGCGCCAGCAGCTTCGCGGGGGGTGGCGGTACCCGCACAGATACGCAGTATTTT.

V usage is TRBV12-5 and J usage is TRBJ2-7; 7 bases align to TRBD1. The J segment lost 0 bases and the V segment lost 5 bases, leaving 7 bases of the junction unmatched. The CDR3 runs 15 residues. CDR1 is LGHNT, CDR2 FRNRAP, per germline. The CDR3 sequence: CASGRDRFSSYEQYV. CDR3 in DNA: TGTGCTAGTGGTCGGGACAGATTTAGCTCCTACGAGCAGTACGTC.

The chain combines TRBV10-2 with TRBJ2-3; D uncertain. Trimming pared 1 base from V and 3 bases from J, leaving 17 bases between. The CDR3 length is 17 residues. Germline CDR1 reads WSHSY; CDR2 reads SAAADI. The DNA for the CDR3 is TGCGCCAGCAGTGAGTATTTCTCCGCAACCGCTACAGATACGCAGTATTTT. Translated: CASSEYFSATATDTQYF.

This chain joins TRBV28 and TRBJ1-2, with no clear D. This CDR3 contains 13 residues. V was clipped by 5 bases and J by 8 bases, with 15 bases between them. Germline V gene lookup returns CDR1 MDHEN and CDR2 SYDVKM. CDR3 bases: TGTGCCAGCAGTGGCCGCCCGGCGGGGGGCTACACCTTC. It yields the protein CASSGRPAGGYTF.

The rearrangement uses TRBV5-6 and TRBJ1-6; D not resolved. Germline-derived CDR1 and CDR2 are SGHDT and YYEEEE. CDR3 length equals 15 residues. Trimming took 4 bases from V and 11 from J, leaving 19 bases between them. CDR3 nucleotides: TGTGCCAGCAGCGGAATGACAAGGGCAAGTGCACCCCTCCACTTT. Amino acid sequence: CASSGMTRASAPLHF.

This clone appeared a few times. The chain combines TRBV7-9 with TRBJ1-2, with a weak D call TRBD1 (5 bases). V lost 5 bases to trimming and J lost 6 bases, with 19 bases between them. CDR1 and CDR2 (germline): SEHNR, FQNEAQ (reference sequence). This CDR3 is built from 15 residues. CDR3 residues: CASSPRHQQDDGYTF. In DNA, the CDR3 is TGTGCCAGCAGCCCTAGACACCAACAGGACGATGGCTACACCTTC.

The J gene is TRBJ2-3, the V gene TRBV6-6; 13 nucleotides line up with TRBD2. This CDR3 has 16 residues. The J segment lost 3 bases and the V segment lost 6 bases, leaving 6 bases of the junction unmatched. CDR1 is MNHNY, CDR2 SVGAGI, per germline (reference sequence). Here the CDR3 reads CASRRTSGRSTDTQYF. The CDR3, as DNA: TGTGCCAGCAGAAGGACTAGCGGGAGATCTACAGATACGCAGTATTTT.

The genes are TRBV7-2 and TRBJ2-5; 9 positions agree with TRBD2. The CDR3 consists of 16 residues. Germline lookup yields CDR1 SGHTA and CDR2 FQGNSA. Trimming at V came to 0 bases and at J to 2 bases, leaving 4 bases not matched to a gene. The CDR3 reads CASSLALAGIQETQYF. CDR3 DNA sequence: TGTGCCAGCAGCTTAGCGCTAGCGGGGATACAAGAGACCCAGTACTTC.

The CDR3 loop reads CASSEPSSGGPTGRAFHEQFF. The CDR3, as DNA: TGCGCCAGCAGTGAGCCGTCGTCCGGGGGCCCCACCGGGAGGGCCTTCCATGAGCAGTTCTTC. J is TRBJ2-1 and V is TRBV10-1, with 8 bases fitting TRBD2. The CDR3 spans 21 residues. The germline V gene encodes CDR1 WNHNN and CDR2 SYGVQD (reference sequence). Losses at the gene ends were 2 bases for V and 8 bases for J; bases not matched to a gene: 26.

This clone is a singleton in its sample. The CDR3 loop reads CASRNSGTGGLEPVVEQYF. CDR3 in DNA: TGTGCCAGCAGAAACTCCGGGACAGGGGGCCTCGAGCCTGTCGTCGAGCAGTACTTC. The chain joins TRBV28 to TRBJ2-7; 12 bases align to TRBD1. Germline V CDR1 and CDR2: MDHEN, SYDVKM. V lost 6 bases to trimming and J lost 6 bases; unmatched junction nucleotides: 21. The CDR3 length is 19 residues.

The rearrangement links TRBV5-1 to TRBJ2-5, with D uncertain. The CDR3 length is 12 residues. V shed 4 bases and J shed 4 bases, with 8 bases lying between them. Germline V gene lookup returns CDR1 SGHRS and CDR2 YFSETQ. The chain's CDR3 is CASSTGRETQYF. CDR3 in DNA: TGCGCCAGCAGCACTGGGCGAGAGACCCAGTACTTC.

V usage is TRBV7-3 and J usage is TRBJ2-1, with D unresolved. The CDR3 loop spans 10 amino acids. The V gene lost 8 bases and the J gene lost 8 bases, with 7 bases spanning the gap. Germline V gives CDR1 SGHTA, CDR2 FQGTGA. CDR3: CASGGYEQFF. CDR3 bases: TGTGCCAGCGGCGGATATGAGCAGTTCTTC. The entire variable domain, with the rest obtained from reference TRBV7-3 and TRBJ2-1, is as follows: GAGVSQTPSNKVTEKGKYVELRCDPISGHTALYWYRQSLGQGPEFLIYFQGTGAADDSGLPNDRFFAVRPEGSVSTLKIQRTERGDSAVYLCASGGYEQFFGPGTRLTVL.

The gene calls are TRBV28 and TRBJ1-6; D is perhaps TRBD1 (5 bases). The length of the CDR3 is 13 residues. Germline CDR1 and CDR2: MDHEN and SYDVKM. The V gene lost 8 bases and the J gene lost 12 bases, with 17 bases spanning the gap. The CDR3 loop reads CASFPDLRGPLHF. The CDR3 DNA follows: TGTGCCAGCTTCCCAGACTTGAGGGGACCCCTCCACTTT.

The rearrangement uses TRBV10-3 and TRBJ1-1; D not certain. Trimming took off 4 bases at V and 3 bases at J, with 12 bases between the two ends. CDR3 length: 14 residues. Germline V CDR1 and CDR2: ENHRY, SYGVKD. The CDR3 reads CAISVAAFYTEAFF. The CDR3 nucleotides read TGTGCCATCAGTGTCGCGGCCTTCTACACTGAAGCTTTCTTT.

The chain links TRBV2 to TRBJ2-3; D uncertain. The CDR3 is made up of 14 amino acids. CDR1 is SNHLY, CDR2 FYNNEI, per germline. The ends were cut back, 5 bases at V and 0 bases at J, with 9 bases in the middle. The CDR3 protein is CASSPSSSTDTQYF. Here the CDR3 DNA reads TGTGCCAGCAGTCCGTCTTCTAGCACAGATACGCAGTATTTT.

The chain uses TRBV18 and TRBJ1-1; a weak D match, TRBD1 (6 bases). Germline-derived CDR1 and CDR2 are KGHSH and LQKENI. The CDR3 sequence is 15 residues long. V lost 4 bases and J lost 4, with 16 bases in between. This CDR3 is CASSRTQQGPTEAFF. DNA of the CDR3: TGTGCCAGCTCACGGACTCAACAGGGTCCCACTGAAGCTTTCTTT.